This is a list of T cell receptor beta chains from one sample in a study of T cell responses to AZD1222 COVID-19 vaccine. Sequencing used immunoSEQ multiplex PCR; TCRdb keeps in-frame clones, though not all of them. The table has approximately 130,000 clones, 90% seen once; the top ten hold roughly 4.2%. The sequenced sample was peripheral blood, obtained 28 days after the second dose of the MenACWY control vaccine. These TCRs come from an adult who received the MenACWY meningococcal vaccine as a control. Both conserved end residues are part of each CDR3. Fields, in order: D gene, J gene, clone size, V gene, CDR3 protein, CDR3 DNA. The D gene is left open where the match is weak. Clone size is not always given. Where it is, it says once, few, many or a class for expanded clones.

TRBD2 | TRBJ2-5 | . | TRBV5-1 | CASSLEPSGIRQETQYF | TGCGCCAGCAGCTTGGAACCTAGCGGGATAAGGCAAGAGACCCAGTACTTC
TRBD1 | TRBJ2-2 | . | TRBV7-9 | CASSRQGLDRSENTGELFF | TGTGCCAGCAGCCGACAGGGTTTGGACCGGAGTGAGAACACCGGGGAGCTGTTTTTT
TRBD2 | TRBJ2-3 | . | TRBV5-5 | CASSSRGGYTDTQYF | TGTGCCAGCAGTTCTCGGGGGGGTTACACAGATACGCAGTATTTT
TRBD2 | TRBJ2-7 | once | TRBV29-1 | CSVEVLAGVNEQYF | TGCAGCGTTGAAGTGCTAGCGGGAGTTAACGAGCAGTACTTC
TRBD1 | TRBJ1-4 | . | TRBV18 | CASSRDREGEKLFF | TGTGCCAGCTCACGGGACAGGGAGGGTGAAAAACTGTTTTTT
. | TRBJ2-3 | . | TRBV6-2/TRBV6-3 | CASSQSDTQYF | TGTGCCAGCAGCCAGTCAGATACGCAGTATTTT
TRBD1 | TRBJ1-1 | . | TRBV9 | CASSVTGTGATEAFF | TGTGCCAGCAGCGTCACCGGGACAGGTGCTACTGAAGCTTTCTTT
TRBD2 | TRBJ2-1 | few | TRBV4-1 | CASSQVGSGGYNEQFF | TGCGCCAGCAGCCAAGTCGGTAGCGGGGGATACAATGAGCAGTTCTTC
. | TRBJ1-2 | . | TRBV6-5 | CASSRGGIEDYGYTF | TGTGCCAGCAGTCGAGGGGGGATCGAAGACTATGGCTACACCTTC
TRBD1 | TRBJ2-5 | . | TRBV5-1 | CASSTGGGETQYF | TGCGCCAGCAGCACAGGGGGTGGGGAGACCCAGTACTTC
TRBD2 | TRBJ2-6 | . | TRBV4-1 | CASSQDRGVWEAGANVLTF | TGCGCCAGCAGCCAAGATCGGGGGGTGTGGGAGGCTGGGGCCAACGTCCTGACTTTC
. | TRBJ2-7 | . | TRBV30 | CAWSVGGGSYEQYF | TGTGCCTGGAGTGTTGGGGGAGGCAGCTACGAGCAGTACTTC
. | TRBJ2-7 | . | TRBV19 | CASSPGASSYEQYF | TGTGCCAGCTCCCCTGGCGCCAGCTCCTACGAGCAGTACTTC
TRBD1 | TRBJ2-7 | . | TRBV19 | CASSIRDRDGYEQYF | TGTGCCAGTAGTATAAGGGACAGGGATGGTTACGAGCAGTACTTC
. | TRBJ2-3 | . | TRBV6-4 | CASSSSGQDTQYF | TGTGCCAGCAGCAGTAGCGGCCAAGATACGCAGTATTTT
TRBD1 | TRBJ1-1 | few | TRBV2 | CASRLGQATNTEAFF | TGTGCCAGCAGATTGGGACAGGCTACGAACACTGAAGCTTTCTTT
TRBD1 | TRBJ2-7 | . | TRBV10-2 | CASSDPGDSSSYEQYF | TGCGCCAGCAGTGACCCCGGGGACAGCAGCTCCTACGAGCAGTACTTC
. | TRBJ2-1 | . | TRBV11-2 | CASSFGSSPYEQFF | TGTGCCAGCAGCTTCGGTAGTAGTCCGTATGAGCAGTTCTTC
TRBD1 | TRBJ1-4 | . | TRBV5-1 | CASSLEQGQGKLFF | TGCGCCAGCAGCTTGGAACAGGGGCAAGGGAAACTGTTTTTT
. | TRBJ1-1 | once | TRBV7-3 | CATSPGPGTEAFF | TGTGCCACCTCCCCGGGGCCTGGAACTGAAGCTTTCTTT
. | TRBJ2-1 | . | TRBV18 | CASSSMAGFDEQFF | TGTGCCAGCTCATCAATGGCGGGGTTTGATGAGCAGTTCTTC
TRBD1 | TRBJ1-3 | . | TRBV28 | CASIRTGAPSGNTIYF | TGTGCCAGCATAAGGACAGGGGCCCCCTCTGGAAACACCATATATTTT
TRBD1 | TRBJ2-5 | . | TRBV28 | CASSFALGTGETQYF | TGTGCCAGCAGTTTTGCCCTGGGGACAGGAGAGACCCAGTACTTC
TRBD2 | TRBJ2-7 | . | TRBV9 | CASSVTGDSGSARYF | TGTGCCAGCAGCGTAACGGGGGATAGCGGGAGCGCGCGGTACTTC
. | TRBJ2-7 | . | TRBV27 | CASSHLPYEQYF | TGTGCCAGCAGTCACCTTCCCTACGAGCAGTACTTC
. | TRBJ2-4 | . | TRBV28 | CASTNLIGLIAKNIQYF | TGTGCCAGCACTAATCTTATCGGACTTATAGCCAAAAACATTCAGTACTTC
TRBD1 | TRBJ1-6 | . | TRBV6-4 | CASSEVGQGKSPLHF | TGTGCCAGCAGTGAAGTGGGACAGGGAAAGTCACCCCTCCACTTT
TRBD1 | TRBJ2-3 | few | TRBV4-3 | CASSQGGRGLETDTQYF | TGCGCCAGCAGCCAAGGGGGCAGGGGGCTAGAGACAGATACGCAGTATTTT
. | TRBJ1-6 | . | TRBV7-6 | CASSSSPLHF | TGTGCCAGCAGCTCCTCACCCCTCCACTTT
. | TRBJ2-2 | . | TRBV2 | CASRTPRTSNTGELFF | TGTGCCAGCAGGACCCCTAGGACGTCCAACACCGGGGAGCTGTTTTTT
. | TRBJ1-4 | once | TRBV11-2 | CASSLGLTNEKLFF | TGTGCCAGCAGCCTAGGGCTCACTAATGAAAAACTGTTTTTT
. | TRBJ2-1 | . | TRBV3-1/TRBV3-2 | CASSPWIGLSSYNEQFF | TGTGCCAGCAGCCCTTGGATCGGGCTAAGCTCCTACAATGAGCAGTTCTTC
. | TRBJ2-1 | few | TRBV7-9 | CASSLELDEQFF | TGTGCCAGCAGCTTAGAGTTGGATGAGCAGTTCTTC
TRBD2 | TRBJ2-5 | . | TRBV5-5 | CASSLRGGGSGETQYF | TGTGCCAGCAGCTTGCGGGGGGGTGGTTCGGGAGAGACCCAGTACTTC
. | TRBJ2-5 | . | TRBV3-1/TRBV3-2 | CASSQDLDRETQYF | TGTGCCAGCAGCCAAGATTTGGACAGAGAGACCCAGTACTTC
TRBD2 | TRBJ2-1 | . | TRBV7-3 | CASSPKLAGVPNEQFF | TGTGCCAGCAGCCCCAAACTAGCGGGAGTCCCAAATGAGCAGTTCTTC
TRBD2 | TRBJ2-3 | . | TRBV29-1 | CSVVCRGGGTDTQYF | TGCAGCGTTGTATGTCGCGGGGGGGGCACAGATACGCAGTATTTT
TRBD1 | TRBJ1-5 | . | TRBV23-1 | CASSHLRTGRDEEPQHF | TGCGCCAGCAGTCATCTTCGGACAGGGCGGGACGAAGAGCCCCAGCATTTT
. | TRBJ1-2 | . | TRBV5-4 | CASSSFFANYGYTF | TGTGCCAGCAGCTCATTCTTCGCTAACTATGGCTACACCTTC
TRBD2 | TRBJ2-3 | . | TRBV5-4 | CASSLGLAGDTQYF | TGTGCCAGCAGCTTGGGACTAGCGGGAGATACGCAGTATTTT
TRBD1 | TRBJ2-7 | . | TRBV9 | CASSDTGTGDEQYF | TGTGCCAGCAGCGACACCGGGACAGGGGACGAGCAGTACTTC
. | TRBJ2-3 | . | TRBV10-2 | CASSESQYTQYF | TGCGCCAGCAGTGAGTCCCAGTATACGCAGTATTTT
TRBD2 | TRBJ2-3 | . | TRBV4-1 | CASSQGLGLAGDTQYF | TGCGCCAGCAGCCAGGGGCTCGGACTAGCGGGAGATACGCAGTATTTT
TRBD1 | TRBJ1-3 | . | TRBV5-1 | CASSFQGASGNTIYF | TGCGCCAGCAGCTTTCAGGGGGCATCTGGAAACACCATATATTTT
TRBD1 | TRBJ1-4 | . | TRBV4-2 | CASSHAGTGATTNEKLFF | TGTGCCAGCAGCCATGCAGGGACAGGGGCCACAACTAATGAAAAACTGTTTTTT
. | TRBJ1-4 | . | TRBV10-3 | CAISELQEKLFF | TGTGCCATCAGTGAGTTACAGGAAAAACTGTTTTTT
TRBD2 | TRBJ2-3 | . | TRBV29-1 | CSVEASGGSDTQYF | TGCAGCGTTGAGGCTAGCGGGGGCTCAGATACGCAGTATTTT
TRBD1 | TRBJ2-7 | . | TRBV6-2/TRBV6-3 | CASSQEKDRASSYEQYF | TGTGCCAGCAGCCAAGAAAAGGACAGGGCGAGCTCCTACGAGCAGTACTTC
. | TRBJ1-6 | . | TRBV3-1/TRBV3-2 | CASSQLLIDSPLHF | TGTGCCAGCAGCCAACTTTTAATAGATTCACCCCTCCACTTT
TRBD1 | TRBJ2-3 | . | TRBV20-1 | CSATDRASTDTQYF | TGCAGTGCTACTGACAGGGCTAGCACAGATACGCAGTATTTT
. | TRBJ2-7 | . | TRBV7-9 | CASSLGPPEEQYF | TGTGCCAGCAGCTTAGGACCCCCGGAGGAGCAGTACTTC
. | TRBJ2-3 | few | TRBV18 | CASSVDYRTLDTQYF | TGTGCCAGCTCAGTGGACTACCGAACACTTGATACGCAGTATTTT
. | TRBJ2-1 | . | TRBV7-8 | CASSPWGASYNEQFF | TGTGCCAGCAGCCCCTGGGGCGCTTCCTACAATGAGCAGTTCTTC
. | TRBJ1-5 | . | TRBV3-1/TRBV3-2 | CASSQDSGGQPQHF | TGTGCCAGCAGCCAAGATTCGGGAGGGCAGCCCCAGCATTTT
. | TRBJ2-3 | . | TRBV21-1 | CASSKEKGTSNTDTQYF | TGTGCCAGCAGCAAAGAGAAAGGGACTAGCAATACAGATACGCAGTATTTT
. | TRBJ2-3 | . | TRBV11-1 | CASSSGASHTDTQYF | TGTGCCAGCAGCAGTGGGGCCAGTCACACAGATACGCAGTATTTT
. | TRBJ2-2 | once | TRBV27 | CASRRGFTGELFF | TGTGCCAGCAGGAGGGGGTTCACCGGGGAGCTGTTTTTT
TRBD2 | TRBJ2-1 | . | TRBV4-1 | CASSPPLAESYNEQFF | TGCGCCAGCAGCCCTCCCCTAGCGGAGTCGTACAATGAGCAGTTCTTC
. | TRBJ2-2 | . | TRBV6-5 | CASSNYDSTGELFF | TGTGCCAGCAGTAACTACGACAGCACCGGGGAGCTGTTTTTT
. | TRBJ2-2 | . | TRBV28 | CASSVGGRTSGELFF | TGTGCCAGCAGTGTGGGAGGCAGGACGTCCGGGGAGCTGTTTTTT